In its sample, the clone carrying this T cell receptor beta chain was seen once. The data belong to a study of CD8 T cells in Susac syndrome. Random-hexamer reverse transcription was applied to roughly 0.45 to 1 ug RNA. TCRdb fed the immunoSEQ multiplex PCR reads into MiXCR, producing one record per CDR3 protein. The table has about 200,000 distinct CDR3 sequences, 85% to 95% seen once. CD8+ and CD4+ T cells from blood underwent TCR beta sequencing, which was carried out in a high-throughput format. Negative isolation was used for CD8+ and CD4+ T cells and FACS enrichment for TEMRA cells. This CDR3 spans 15 amino acids. Germline lookup yields CDR1 SGDLS and CDR2 YYNGEE. V lost 0 bases to trimming and J lost 2 bases, with 9 bases between them.

The chain recombines TRBV9 with TRBJ2-1; D is perhaps TRBD1 (5 bases). This receptor was obtained from a human donor in good health. Material: CD4+ T cells from PBMCs. CDR3 sequence reads: CASSVGRGAYNEQFF. Here the CDR3 DNA reads TGTGCCAGCAGCGTAGGTAGGGGCGCCTACAATGAGCAGTTCTTC.